The clone carrying this T cell receptor beta chain was seen many times. Assembly of TCR beta libraries relied on iRepertoire HTBI primers together with Arm-PCR of CDR3 regions. TCRdb re-called the multiplex PCR reads with MiXCR, one entry per CDR3 protein. The data contain 320,000 or so distinct CDR3 sequences, more than 15% of them seen just once; the ten biggest clones take up more than 30%. The entry originates in a study of regulatory T cells in long-lasting Graves disease. Specified time point: newly diagnosed GD, antithyroid drugs for less than 3 months. Researchers made the TCR library from RNA that was extracted from PBMCs. This CDR3 is built from 15 residues. V shed 1 base and J 3 bases; nucleotides not matched to a gene: 3. CDR1 and CDR2 (germline): WNHNN, SYGVQD (reference sequence).

The sequencing here drew on peripheral blood mononuclear cells (PBMCs), taken at new diagnosis, from a patient treated with antithyroid drugs. This TCR derives from a female donor with Graves disease. V gene TRBV10-1 combines with J gene TRBJ2-7; 10 bases fit TRBD1. The CDR3 DNA reads as TGCGCCAGCAGTGAGTTCGACAGGGGGCTCTACGAGCAGTACTTC. It encodes CASSEFDRGLYEQYF.